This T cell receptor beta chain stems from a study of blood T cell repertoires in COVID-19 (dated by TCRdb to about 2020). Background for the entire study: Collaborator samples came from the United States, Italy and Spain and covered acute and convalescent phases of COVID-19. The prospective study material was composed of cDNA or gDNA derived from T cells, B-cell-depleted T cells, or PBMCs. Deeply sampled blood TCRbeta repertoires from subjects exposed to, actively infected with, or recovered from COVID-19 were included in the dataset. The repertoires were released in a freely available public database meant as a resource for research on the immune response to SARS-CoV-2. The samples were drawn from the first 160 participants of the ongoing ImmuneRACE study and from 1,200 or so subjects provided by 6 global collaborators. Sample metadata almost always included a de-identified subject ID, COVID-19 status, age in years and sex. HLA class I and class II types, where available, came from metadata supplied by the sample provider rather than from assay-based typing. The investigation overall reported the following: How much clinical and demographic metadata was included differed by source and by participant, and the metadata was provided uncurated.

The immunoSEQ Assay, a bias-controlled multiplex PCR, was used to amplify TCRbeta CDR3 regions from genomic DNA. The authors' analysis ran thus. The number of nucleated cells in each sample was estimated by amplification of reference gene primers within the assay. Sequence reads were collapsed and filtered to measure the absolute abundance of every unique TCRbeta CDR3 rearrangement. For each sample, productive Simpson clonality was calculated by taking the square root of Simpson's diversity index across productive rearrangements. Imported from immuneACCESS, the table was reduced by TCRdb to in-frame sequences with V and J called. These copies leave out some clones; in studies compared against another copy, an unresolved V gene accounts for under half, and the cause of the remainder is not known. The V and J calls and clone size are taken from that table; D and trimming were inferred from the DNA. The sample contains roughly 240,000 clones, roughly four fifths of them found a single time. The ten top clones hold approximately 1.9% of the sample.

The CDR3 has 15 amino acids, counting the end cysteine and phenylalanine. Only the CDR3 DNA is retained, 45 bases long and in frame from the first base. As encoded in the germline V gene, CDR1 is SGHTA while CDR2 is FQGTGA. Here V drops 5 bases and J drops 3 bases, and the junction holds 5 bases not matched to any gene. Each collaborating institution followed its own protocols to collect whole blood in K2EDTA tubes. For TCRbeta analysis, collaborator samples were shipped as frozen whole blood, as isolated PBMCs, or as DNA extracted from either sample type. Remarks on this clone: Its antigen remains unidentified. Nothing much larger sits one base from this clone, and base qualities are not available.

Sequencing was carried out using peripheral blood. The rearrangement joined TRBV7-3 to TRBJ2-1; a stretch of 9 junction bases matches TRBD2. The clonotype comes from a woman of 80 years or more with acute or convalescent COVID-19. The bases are TGTGCCAGCAGCCGTGAAGCGGGGGGCTACAATGAGCAGTTCTTC. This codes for CASSREAGGYNEQFF.